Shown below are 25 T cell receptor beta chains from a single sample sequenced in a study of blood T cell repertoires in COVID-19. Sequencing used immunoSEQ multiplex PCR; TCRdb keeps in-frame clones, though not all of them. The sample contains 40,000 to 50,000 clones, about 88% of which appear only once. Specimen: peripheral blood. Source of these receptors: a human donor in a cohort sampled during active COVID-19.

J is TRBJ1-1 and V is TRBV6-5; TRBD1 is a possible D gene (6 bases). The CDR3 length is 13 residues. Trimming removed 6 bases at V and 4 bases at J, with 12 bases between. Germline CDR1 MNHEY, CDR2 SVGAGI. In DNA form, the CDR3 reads TGTGCCAGCAGGCTCAGGGGAGTCACTGAAGCTTTCTTT. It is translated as CASRLRGVTEAFF.

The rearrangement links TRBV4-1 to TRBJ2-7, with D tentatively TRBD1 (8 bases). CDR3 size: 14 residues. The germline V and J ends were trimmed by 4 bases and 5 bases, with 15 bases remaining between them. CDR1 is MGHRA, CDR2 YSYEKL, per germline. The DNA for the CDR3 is TGCGCCAGCAGCCGTCCACAGGGGGGGAACGAGCAGTACTTC. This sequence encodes CASSRPQGGNEQYF.

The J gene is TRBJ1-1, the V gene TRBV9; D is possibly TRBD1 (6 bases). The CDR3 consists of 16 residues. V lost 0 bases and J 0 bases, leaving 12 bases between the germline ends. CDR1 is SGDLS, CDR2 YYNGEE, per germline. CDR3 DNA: TGTGCCAGCAGCGTAGGAGGTTCAGGGGTGAACACTGAAGCTTTCTTT. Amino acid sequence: CASSVGGSGVNTEAFF.

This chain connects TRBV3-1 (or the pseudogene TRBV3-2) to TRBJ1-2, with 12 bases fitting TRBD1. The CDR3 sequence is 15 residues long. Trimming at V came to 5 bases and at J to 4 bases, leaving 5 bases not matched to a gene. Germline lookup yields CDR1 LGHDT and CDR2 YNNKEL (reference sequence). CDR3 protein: CASSDRDRGLYGYTF. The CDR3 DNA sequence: TGTGCCAGCAGCGACCGGGACAGGGGGCTCTATGGCTACACCTTC.

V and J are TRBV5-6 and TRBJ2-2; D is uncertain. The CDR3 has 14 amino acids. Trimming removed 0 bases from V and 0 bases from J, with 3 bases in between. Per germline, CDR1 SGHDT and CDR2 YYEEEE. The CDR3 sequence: CASSLASNTGELFF. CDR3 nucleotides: TGTGCCAGCAGCTTGGCTTCGAACACCGGGGAGCTGTTTTTT.

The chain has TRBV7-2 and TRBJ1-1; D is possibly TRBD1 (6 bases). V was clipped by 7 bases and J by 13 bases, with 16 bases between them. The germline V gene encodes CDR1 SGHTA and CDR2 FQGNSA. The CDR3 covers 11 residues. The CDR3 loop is CASTSTGFVFF. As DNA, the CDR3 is TGTGCCAGCACCAGTACAGGGTTTGTTTTCTTT.

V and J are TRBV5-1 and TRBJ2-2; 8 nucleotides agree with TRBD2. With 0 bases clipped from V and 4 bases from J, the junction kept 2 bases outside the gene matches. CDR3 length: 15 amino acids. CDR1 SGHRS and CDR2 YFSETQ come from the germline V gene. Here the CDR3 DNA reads TGCGCCAGCAGCTTGGGTAGCGGGGTCACCGGGGAGCTGTTTTTT. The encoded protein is CASSLGSGVTGELFF.

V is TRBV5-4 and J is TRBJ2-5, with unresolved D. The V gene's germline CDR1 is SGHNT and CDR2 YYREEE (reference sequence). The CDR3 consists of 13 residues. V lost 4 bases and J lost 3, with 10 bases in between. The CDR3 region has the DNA TGTGCCAGCAGCCCCTCCCAGGAAGAGACCCAGTACTTC. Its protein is CASSPSQEETQYF.

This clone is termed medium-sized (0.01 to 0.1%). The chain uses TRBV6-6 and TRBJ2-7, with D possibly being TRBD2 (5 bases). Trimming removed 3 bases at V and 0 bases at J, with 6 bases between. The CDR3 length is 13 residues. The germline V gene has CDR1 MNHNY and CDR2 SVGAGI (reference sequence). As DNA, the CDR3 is TGTGCCAGCAGTTATGACTACTCCTACGAGCAGTACTTC. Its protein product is CASSYDYSYEQYF.

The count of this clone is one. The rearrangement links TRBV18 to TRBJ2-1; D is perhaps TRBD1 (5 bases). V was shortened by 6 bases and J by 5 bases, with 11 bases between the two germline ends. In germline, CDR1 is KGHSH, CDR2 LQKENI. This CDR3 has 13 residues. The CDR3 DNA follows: TGTGCCAGCTCCCTGCAGGGAAACAATGAGCAGTTCTTC. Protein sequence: CASSLQGNNEQFF.

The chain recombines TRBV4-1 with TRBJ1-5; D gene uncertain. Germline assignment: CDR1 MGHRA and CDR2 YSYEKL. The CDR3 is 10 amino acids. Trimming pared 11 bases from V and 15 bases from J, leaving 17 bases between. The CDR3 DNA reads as TGCGCCCCTGTAAGAGTCCGGTGGCATTTT. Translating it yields CAPVRVRWHF.

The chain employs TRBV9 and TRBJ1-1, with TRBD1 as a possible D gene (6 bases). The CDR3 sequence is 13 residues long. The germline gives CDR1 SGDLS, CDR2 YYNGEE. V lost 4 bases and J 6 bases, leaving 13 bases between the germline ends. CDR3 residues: CASSFPGEPEAFF. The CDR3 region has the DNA TGTGCCAGCAGCTTCCCAGGGGAGCCTGAAGCTTTCTTT.

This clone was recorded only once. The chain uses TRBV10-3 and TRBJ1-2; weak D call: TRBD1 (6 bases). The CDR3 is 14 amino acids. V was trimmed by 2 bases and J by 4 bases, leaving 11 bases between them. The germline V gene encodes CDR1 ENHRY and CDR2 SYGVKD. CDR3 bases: TGTGCCATCAGTGAGGCAGGGGTTGTCTATGGCTACACCTTC. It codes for CAISEAGVVYGYTF.

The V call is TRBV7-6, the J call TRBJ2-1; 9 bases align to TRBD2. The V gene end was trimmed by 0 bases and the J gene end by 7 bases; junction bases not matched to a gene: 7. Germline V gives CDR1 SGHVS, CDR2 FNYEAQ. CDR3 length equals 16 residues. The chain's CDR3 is CASSLASGSLPNEQFF. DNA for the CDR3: TGTGCCAGCAGCTTAGCTAGCGGGAGCCTTCCAAATGAGCAGTTCTTC.

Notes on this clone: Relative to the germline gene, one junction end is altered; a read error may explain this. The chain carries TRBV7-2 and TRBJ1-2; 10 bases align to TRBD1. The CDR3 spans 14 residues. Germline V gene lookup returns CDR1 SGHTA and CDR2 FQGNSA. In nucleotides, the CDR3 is TGTGCCAGCAGCTCGACAGGGGGCGTCTCCACGCTCGTCTTC. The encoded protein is CASSSTGGVSTLVF.

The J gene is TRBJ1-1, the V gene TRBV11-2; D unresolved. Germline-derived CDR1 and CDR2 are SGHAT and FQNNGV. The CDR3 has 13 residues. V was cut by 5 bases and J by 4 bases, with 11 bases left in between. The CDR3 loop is CASSVPGITEAFF. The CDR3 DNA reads TGTGCCAGCAGCGTCCCCGGGATCACTGAAGCTTTCTTT.

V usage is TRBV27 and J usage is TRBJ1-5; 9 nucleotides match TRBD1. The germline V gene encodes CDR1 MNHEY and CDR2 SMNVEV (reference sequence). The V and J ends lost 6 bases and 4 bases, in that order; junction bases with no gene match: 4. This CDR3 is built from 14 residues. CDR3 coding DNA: TGTGCCAGCAGCCGACAGGGGGGAAATCAGCCCCAGCATTTT. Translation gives CASSRQGGNQPQHF.

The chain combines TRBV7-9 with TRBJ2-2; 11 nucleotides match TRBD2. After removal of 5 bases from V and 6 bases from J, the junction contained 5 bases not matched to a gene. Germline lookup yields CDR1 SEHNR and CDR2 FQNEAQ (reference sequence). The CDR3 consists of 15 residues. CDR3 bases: TGTGCCAGCAGCCCGGGACTAGCGGATTCCGGGGAGCTGTTTTTT. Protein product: CASSPGLADSGELFF.

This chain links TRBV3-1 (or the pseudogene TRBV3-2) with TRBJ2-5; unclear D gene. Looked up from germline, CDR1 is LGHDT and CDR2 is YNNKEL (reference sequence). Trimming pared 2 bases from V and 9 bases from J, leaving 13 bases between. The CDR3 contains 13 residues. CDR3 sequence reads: CASSQRAPYPQYF. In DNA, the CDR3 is TGTGCCAGCAGCCAACGTGCGCCTTACCCCCAGTACTTC.

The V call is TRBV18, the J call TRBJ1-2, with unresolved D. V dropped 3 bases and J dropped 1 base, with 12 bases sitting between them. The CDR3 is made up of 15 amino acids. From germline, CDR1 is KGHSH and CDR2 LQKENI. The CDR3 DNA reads TGTGCCAGCTCACCGTACAGTGATAATAACTATGGCTACACCTTC. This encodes CASSPYSDNNYGYTF.

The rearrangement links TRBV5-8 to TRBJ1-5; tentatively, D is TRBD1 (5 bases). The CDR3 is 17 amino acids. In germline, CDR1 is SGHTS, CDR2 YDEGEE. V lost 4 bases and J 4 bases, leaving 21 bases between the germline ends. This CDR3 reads CASSRGSGRAVNQPQHF. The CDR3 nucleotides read TGTGCCAGCAGCCGGGGGTCTGGCAGGGCGGTAAATCAGCCCCAGCATTTT.

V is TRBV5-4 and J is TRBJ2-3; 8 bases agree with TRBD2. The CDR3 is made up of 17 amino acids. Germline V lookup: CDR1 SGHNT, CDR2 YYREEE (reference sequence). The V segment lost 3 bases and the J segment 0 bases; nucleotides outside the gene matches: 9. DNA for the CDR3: TGTGCCAGCAGCTCCTACAGTAGCGGGGCTAGCACAGATACGCAGTATTTT. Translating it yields CASSSYSSGASTDTQYF.

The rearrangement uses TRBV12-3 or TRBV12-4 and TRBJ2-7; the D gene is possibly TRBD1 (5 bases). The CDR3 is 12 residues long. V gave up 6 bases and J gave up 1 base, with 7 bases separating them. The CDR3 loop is CASSRQSYEQYF. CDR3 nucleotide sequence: TGTGCCAGCAGCAGACAGTCCTACGAGCAGTACTTC.

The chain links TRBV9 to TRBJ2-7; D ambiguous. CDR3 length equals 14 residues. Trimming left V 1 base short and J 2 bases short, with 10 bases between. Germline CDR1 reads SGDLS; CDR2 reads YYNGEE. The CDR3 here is CASSVLPEAYEQYF. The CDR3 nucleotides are TGTGCCAGCAGCGTACTTCCCGAGGCCTACGAGCAGTACTTC.

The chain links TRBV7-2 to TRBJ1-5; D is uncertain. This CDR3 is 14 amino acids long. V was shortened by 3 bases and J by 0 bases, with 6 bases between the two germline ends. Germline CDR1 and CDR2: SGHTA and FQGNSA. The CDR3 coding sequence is TGTGCCAGCAGCTTTAGATATAGCAATCAGCCCCAGCATTTT. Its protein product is CASSFRYSNQPQHF.